The 27 T cell receptor beta chains reported below all come from one sample, sequenced in a study of long-term antiretroviral therapy in people with HIV. Running of the v3.0 immunoSEQ assay took place at survey level. The repertoire was sequenced with immunoSEQ multiplex PCR; TCRdb's copy has only in-frame clones and lacks some. The sample yields about 22,000 clones, 85% seen once. Here the sequenced sample was unsorted PBMCs, taken around 4 years after starting antiretroviral therapy. The source of these receptors is a man younger than 30 with HIV.

The chain uses TRBV6-6 and TRBJ2-2; 14 bases align to TRBD2. There are 16 residues in the CDR3. Germline V gene lookup returns CDR1 MNHNY and CDR2 SVGAGI (reference sequence). Losses at the gene ends were 4 bases for V and 4 bases for J; bases not matched to a gene: 2. The CDR3 protein is CASSLGLAGATGELFF. CDR3 in DNA: TGTGCCAGCAGTTTGGGACTAGCGGGGGCCACCGGGGAGCTGTTTTTT.

The CDR3, as DNA: TGTGCCTGGAGTGGTCGGGGTCGGTGGGCCCAGCATTTT. The encoded protein is CAWSGRGRWAQHF. The gene calls are TRBV30 and TRBJ1-5; D ambiguous. Germline CDR1 GTSNPN, CDR2 SVGIG (reference sequence). The CDR3 is made up of 13 amino acids. V lost 1 base, J lost 11 bases, and 15 bases lay in between.

The chain carries TRBV5-1 and TRBJ2-2; D gene ambiguous. CDR1 is SGHRS, CDR2 YFSETQ, per germline. CDR3 size: 13 residues. The V and J ends lost 1 base and 3 bases respectively, with 4 bases between them. The CDR3 nucleotides are TGCGCCAGCAGCTTGAGCGACACCGGGGAGCTGTTTTTT. This gives the protein CASSLSDTGELFF.

This clone occurred once. The chain joins TRBV4-1 to TRBJ2-1; D gene uncertain. Between the trimmed V and J ends, which lost 4 bases and 5 bases, there was a span of 24 bases. The CDR3 is made up of 18 amino acids. CDR1 and CDR2 (germline): MGHRA, YSYEKL. Here the CDR3 DNA reads TGCGCCAGCAGCCCTACGGCGACGGCCCCTCCCCGGGACAATGAGCAGTTCTTC. This sequence encodes CASSPTATAPPRDNEQFF.

V gene TRBV4-1 combines with J gene TRBJ1-2; D is unresolved. Germline lookup yields CDR1 MGHRA and CDR2 YSYEKL. V lost 0 bases, J lost 5 bases, and 16 bases lay in between. There are 16 residues in the CDR3. DNA of the CDR3: TGCGCCAGCAGCCAAGATGGAAGGATACGCCTTTATGGCTACACCTTC. This sequence encodes CASSQDGRIRLYGYTF.

J is TRBJ2-2 and V is TRBV7-8; TRBD2 matches at 8 bases. The CDR3 spans 16 residues. Germline-derived CDR1 and CDR2 are SGHVS and FQNEAQ. J gave up 8 bases and V 5 bases, and 13 bases lay outside the gene matches. CDR3 residues: CASSPNAPRGEGELFF. DNA for the CDR3: TGTGCCAGCAGCCCGAACGCTCCGCGGGGGGAAGGGGAGCTGTTTTTT.

This CDR3 reads CASSRGTGTHDTGELFF. The CDR3 DNA is TGCGCCAGCAGCCGGGGGACAGGGACCCACGACACCGGGGAGCTGTTTTTT. The chain combines TRBV5-1 with TRBJ2-2; 9 nucleotides align to TRBD1. The germline gives CDR1 SGHRS, CDR2 YFSETQ. The CDR3 runs to 17 residues. With V trimmed by 4 bases and J by 3 bases, 10 bases remained unmatched.

V gene TRBV9 combines with J gene TRBJ1-1; 9 nucleotides align to TRBD1. The CDR3 length is 13 residues. In germline, CDR1 is SGDLS, CDR2 YYNGEE. The V gene end was trimmed by 4 bases and the J gene end by 7 bases; junction bases not matched to a gene: 5. In DNA, the CDR3 is TGTGCCAGCAGCACAGGGGGCGCCGGTGAAGCTTTCTTT. It encodes CASSTGGAGEAFF.

The genes are TRBV6-5 and TRBJ2-5; TRBD2 aligns across 13 bases. This CDR3 is built from 15 residues. Germline CDR1 reads MNHEY; CDR2 reads SVGAGI. After removal of 5 bases from V and 5 bases from J, the junction contained 5 bases not matched to a gene. CDR3 loop: CASSTSGGALETQYF. DNA for the CDR3: TGTGCCAGCAGTACTAGCGGGGGGGCCCTGGAGACCCAGTACTTC.

The rearrangement links TRBV6-5 to TRBJ2-2; D assignment may be TRBD1 or TRBD2 (5 bases each). V was pared by 3 bases and J by 9 bases, with 8 bases between. Germline V gene sequence: CDR1 MNHEY, CDR2 SVGAGI. This CDR3 is built from 12 residues. The CDR3 DNA is TGTGCCAGCAGTTATGGGGGTAGGGAGCTGTTTTTT. Translating gives CASSYGGRELFF.

This clone was seen a few times. J is TRBJ1-2 and V is TRBV28, with D possibly being TRBD1 (5 bases). Germline lookup yields CDR1 MDHEN and CDR2 SYDVKM. V was cut by 4 bases and J by 1 base, with 13 bases left in between. This CDR3 is 15 amino acids long. The CDR3 DNA is TGTGCCAGCAGTTCCGAGACAGACATTAACTATGGCTACACCTTC. As protein: CASSSETDINYGYTF.

The chain is built from TRBV6-1 and TRBJ1-2; no firm D call. V was shortened by 8 bases and J by 2 bases, with 9 bases between the two germline ends. The germline gives CDR1 MNHNS, CDR2 SASEGT. This CDR3 has 12 amino acids. CDR3 in amino acids: CASFGGNYGYTF. Written as DNA, the CDR3 is TGTGCCAGCTTTGGTGGGAACTATGGCTACACCTTC.

The V call is TRBV9, the J call TRBJ2-3; 8 nucleotides line up with TRBD2. The CDR3 loop spans 15 amino acids. Per germline, CDR1 SGDLS and CDR2 YYNGEE. Trimming took 4 bases from V and 0 from J; bases not matched to a gene: 4. The CDR3 sequence: CASSSSGGSTDTQYF. CDR3 bases: TGTGCCAGCAGCTCCAGCGGGGGAAGCACAGATACGCAGTATTTT.

This clone came up once. CDR3 DNA sequence: TGCGCCAGCAGCTTAAGCTGGGACAACTCGGTGGAGACCCAGTACTTC. Residues: CASSLSWDNSVETQYF. The rearrangement joins TRBV5-1 to TRBJ2-5, with D possibly matching TRBD1 (6 bases). Germline assignment: CDR1 SGHRS and CDR2 YFSETQ. Between the trimmed V and J ends, which lost 2 bases and 5 bases, there was a span of 19 bases. The CDR3 is 16 residues long.

This clone was observed a single time. The rearrangement uses TRBV5-5 and TRBJ1-1; D remains ambiguous. CDR3 length: 14 amino acids. Germline CDR1 reads SGHKS; CDR2 reads YYEKEE (reference sequence). Trimming stripped 1 base from V and 5 bases from J, with 12 bases between. The chain's CDR3 is CASSLMLSGTEAFF. Written as DNA, the CDR3 is TGTGCCAGCAGCTTGATGCTATCGGGGACTGAAGCTTTCTTT.

The chain recombines TRBV2 with TRBJ2-2; 11 nucleotides match TRBD2. Germline V lookup: CDR1 SNHLY, CDR2 FYNNEI. After removal of 8 bases from V and 6 bases from J, the junction contained 5 bases not matched to a gene. This CDR3 spans 14 amino acids. CDR3 DNA: TGTGCCAGCTGGTCTAGCGGGGGGTCCGGGGAGCTGTTTTTT. Protein sequence: CASWSSGGSGELFF.

The CDR3 is CASNQLNQPQHF. CDR3 sequence (DNA): TGTGCCAGCAATCAGTTAAATCAGCCCCAGCATTTT. This chain joins TRBV28 and TRBJ1-5; D is undetermined. The CDR3 contains 12 residues. Between the trimmed V and J ends, which lost 7 bases and 4 bases, there was a span of 8 bases. Germline CDR1 MDHEN, CDR2 SYDVKM.

The chain recombines TRBV19 with TRBJ1-5, with D possibly matching TRBD1 (5 bases). CDR3 size: 14 residues. Germline CDR1 and CDR2: LNHDA and SQIVND (reference sequence). Between the trimmed V and J ends, which lost 5 bases and 7 bases, there was a span of 15 bases. The CDR3 DNA follows: TGTGCCAGTAGTTCTTGGCGGGGGGACCAGCCCCAGCATTTT. Protein: CASSSWRGDQPQHF.

The chain has TRBV13 and TRBJ1-1, with TRBD1 as a possible D gene (5 bases). Trimming cost V 2 bases and J 5 bases, with 18 bases left between them. The V gene's germline CDR1 is PRHDT and CDR2 FYEKMQ (reference sequence). CDR3 size: 16 residues. Here the CDR3 reads CASSLSRTGAGTEAFF. For the CDR3, the DNA is TGTGCCAGCAGCTTAAGCCGAACAGGAGCGGGGACTGAAGCTTTCTTT.

The chain couples TRBV7-2 to TRBJ1-6, with a weak D call TRBD1 (5 bases). The V gene lost 3 bases and the J gene lost 7 bases, with 13 bases spanning the gap. CDR1 and CDR2 (germline): SGHTA, FQGNSA. The CDR3 has 15 residues. This CDR3 is CASSFKRDGNSPLHF. CDR3 nucleotide sequence: TGTGCCAGCAGCTTCAAACGGGACGGAAATTCACCCCTCCACTTT.

This clone was observed once. This chain joins TRBV7-2 and TRBJ1-5, with D uncertain. The CDR3 has 13 amino acids. Germline assignment: CDR1 SGHTA and CDR2 FQGNSA. The V end lost 6 bases, the J end lost 0 bases, and 6 bases lay between the germline ends. CDR3 region: CASSPYSNQPQHF. Written as DNA, the CDR3 is TGTGCCAGCAGTCCCTATAGCAATCAGCCCCAGCATTTT.

The rearrangement links TRBV7-2 to TRBJ1-5, with D maybe TRBD1 (5 bases). The CDR3 runs to 13 residues. Per germline, CDR1 SGHTA and CDR2 FQGNSA. V lost 1 base and J 9 bases, leaving 10 bases between the germline ends. CDR3: CASSLGGLRPQHF. CDR3 sequence (DNA): TGTGCCAGCAGCTTAGGGGGCTTGCGGCCCCAGCATTTT.

The chain employs TRBV4-1 and TRBJ1-3, with D hard to call. CDR1 is MGHRA, CDR2 YSYEKL, per germline. This CDR3 spans 16 amino acids. Trimming took 0 bases from V and 4 from J, leaving 13 bases between them. The CDR3 nucleotides read TGCGCCAGCAGCCAAGATCCCTCGGTGCCCGGAAACACCATATATTTT. Its translation is CASSQDPSVPGNTIYF.

CDR3 DNA: TGTGCCAGTAGTCGCACAGGGGGCTTGGGTGCTCTGGCCAAAAACATTCAGTACTTC. It specifies CASSRTGGLGALAKNIQYF. This rearrangement joins TRBV19 to TRBJ2-4; 9 bases are a match to TRBD1. V was pared by 5 bases and J by 1 base, with 15 bases of the junction left unmatched. Germline V lookup: CDR1 LNHDA, CDR2 SQIVND (reference sequence). This CDR3 is built from 19 residues.

This clone has just one count. J is TRBJ2-1 and V is TRBV11-2, with a tentative D call TRBD2 (6 bases). CDR3 length: 15 amino acids. The V and J ends lost 3 bases and 4 bases respectively, with 13 bases between them. CDR1 and CDR2 (germline): SGHAT, FQNNGV. DNA of the CDR3: TGTGCCAGCAGCTTGGGGCGGGGCCTATACAATGAGCAGTTCTTC. It specifies CASSLGRGLYNEQFF.

This clone was seen just once. The chain employs TRBV20-1 and TRBJ1-1; no definite D call. This CDR3 has 11 amino acids. Germline-derived CDR1 and CDR2 are DFQATT and SNEGSKA (reference sequence). With 5 bases removed from V and 5 bases from J, the gap between germline ends came to 9 bases. The CDR3 nucleotides are TGCAGTGCTGGGCCCGAAACTGAAGCTTTCTTT. Its protein product is CSAGPETEAFF.

V gene TRBV2 combines with J gene TRBJ2-2, with D unclear. Between the trimmed V and J ends, which lost 3 bases and 1 base, there was a span of 9 bases. Germline V gene data show CDR1 as SNHLY and CDR2 as FYNNEI. The CDR3 totals 15 residues. CDR3 coding DNA: TGTGCCAGCAGTGAGCTAATCTGGAACACCGGGGAGCTGTTTTTT. As protein: CASSELIWNTGELFF.